This TCR beta chain comes out of a study of T cell clonotyping in hematopoietic cell transplantation. TCRdb's table, derived via immunoSEQ multiplex PCR, lists solely in-frame clones and lacks some. The data contain several thousand clones, roughly nine tenths of them singletons. The time point is: recipient sample about 28 days before transplant, after cytoreduction. The sequencing here drew on peripheral blood mononuclear cells, taken before stem cell transplant. The sequence came from a woman aged 55-70 years with acute myeloid leukemia. Some clones in this sample may be carry-over from other donors' samples.

The CDR3 DNA is TGTGCCAGTAGTATCCAAGGGTCTAATGAAAAACTGTTTTTT. Its translation: CASSIQGSNEKLFF. The rearrangement links TRBV19 to TRBJ1-4; D not resolved. Germline V lookup: CDR1 LNHDA, CDR2 SQIVND (reference sequence). With 3 bases removed from V and 3 bases from J, the gap between germline ends came to 8 bases. The CDR3 is made up of 14 amino acids. The variable domain in full, completed from reference TRBV19 and TRBJ1-4, reads DGGITQSPKYLFRKEGQNVTLSCEQNLNHDAMYWYRQDPGQGLRLIYYSQIVNDFQKGDIAEGYSVSREKKESFPLTVTSAQKNPTAFYLCASSIQGSNEKLFFGSGTQLSVL.